Each of the 18 T cell receptor beta chains below was sequenced from the same sample in a study of vaccination and CD4 T cells after COVID-19. No cognate antigen is known for these TCRs. The Oncomine TCR Beta short-read assay was what sequenced the DNA obtained from cultured CD4+ T cells. TCRdb called the PCR reads again in MiXCR, with one record for every CDR3 protein. This sample has about 9,700 distinct CDR3 sequences, with over 40% found just once. Documented treatment: roughly ten-day PBMC culture with coronavirus spike peptide pools or control peptides (ViraFEST assay). Before the COVID-19 pandemic (2011-2018), CD4+ T cells were obtained from the unexposed donor. The sequencing sample was made of CD4+ T cells from blood, cultured in vitro. The receptors here all came from a human donor in good health.

V is TRBV12-3 or TRBV12-4 and J is TRBJ1-1; tentatively, D is TRBD1 (6 bases). CDR3 length: 12 amino acids. V lost 5 bases and J lost 6, with 10 bases in between. The CDR3 sequence is CASSREGAEAFF. DNA for the CDR3: TGTGCCAGCAGTCGGGAGGGGGCTGAAGCTTTCTTT.

This chain uses TRBV23-1 with TRBJ1-5, with TRBD1 identical over 8 bases. TRBV23-1 is an open reading frame whose function is uncertain. The CDR3 contains 17 residues. Trimming cost V 3 bases and J 2 bases; bases outside gene matches: 9. The CDR3 bases are TGCGCCAGCAGTCAGTCCCCGGACAGGGTGCGCAATCAGCCCCAGCATTTT. This sequence encodes CASSQSPDRVRNQPQHF.

V usage is TRBV19 and J usage is TRBJ2-5; 10 nucleotides match TRBD1. Losses at the gene ends were 8 bases for V and 5 bases for J; bases not matched to a gene: 5. Per germline, CDR1 LNHDA and CDR2 SQIVND (reference sequence). The CDR3 runs 13 residues. CDR3 nucleotides: TGTGCCAGTCGACAGGGGGCAAGGGAGACCCAGTACTTC. This encodes CASRQGARETQYF.

Here the CDR3 reads CASSKGQGISGANVLTF. CDR3 DNA sequence: TGTGCCAGTAGTAAGGGACAGGGGATCTCTGGGGCCAACGTCCTGACTTTC. J is TRBJ2-6 and V is TRBV19; 10 nucleotides align to TRBD1. The ends lost 4 bases at V and 0 bases at J; junction bases unmatched: 3. The CDR3 spans 17 residues. The germline gives CDR1 LNHDA, CDR2 SQIVND (reference sequence).

This chain joins TRBV6-5 and TRBJ2-2; the D is unclear. CDR3 size: 15 residues. Looked up from germline, CDR1 is MNHEY and CDR2 is SVGAGI. Trimming left V 3 bases short and J 0 bases short, with 8 bases between. CDR3 bases: TGTGCCAGCAGTTATGGAAGAGCGAACACCGGGGAGCTGTTTTTT. It translates to CASSYGRANTGELFF.

The chain couples TRBV19 to TRBJ1-1; 10 nucleotides line up with TRBD1. This CDR3 is 14 amino acids long. The J segment lost 5 bases and the V segment lost 6 bases, leaving 6 bases of the junction unmatched. Germline CDR1 is LNHDA and CDR2 is SQIVND (reference sequence). The CDR3 spells CASRWTGGSTEAFF. The CDR3 bases are TGTGCCAGTAGGTGGACAGGGGGATCGACTGAAGCTTTCTTT.

The V and J genes are TRBV7-9 and TRBJ1-2; the match to TRBD1 covers 7 bases. CDR1 SEHNR and CDR2 FQNEAQ come from the germline V gene (reference sequence). J gave up 0 bases and V 5 bases, and 12 bases lay outside the gene matches. The CDR3 sequence is 17 residues long. CDR3 sequence (DNA): TGTGCCAGCAGCCTGCTCCAGACAGGGTCTCCTAACTATGGCTACACCTTC. Translated: CASSLLQTGSPNYGYTF.

Relative to its sample, this clonotype is medium-sized. The chain joins TRBV27 to TRBJ1-2; no definite D call. The CDR3 is 11 amino acids. The ends were cut back, 8 bases at V and 10 bases at J, with 14 bases in the middle. Per germline, CDR1 MNHEY and CDR2 SMNVEV (reference sequence). CDR3 nucleotide sequence: TGTGCCAGCGGGATCCTCTATAACTACACCTTC. Its protein is CASGILYNYTF.

The chain has TRBV12-5 and TRBJ1-2; a possible D gene is TRBD1 (5 bases). The V end was cut by 6 bases, the J end by 5 bases, with 19 bases between. CDR3 length: 15 amino acids. Germline CDR1 reads LGHNT; CDR2 reads FRNRAP. The CDR3 protein is CASGDTTAPQYGYTF. The CDR3 nucleotides read TGTGCTAGTGGCGATACGACAGCCCCGCAGTATGGCTACACCTTC.

The chain joins TRBV19 to TRBJ2-2; D remains unclear. The V and J ends lost 4 bases and 5 bases respectively, with 11 bases between them. Germline V CDR1 and CDR2: LNHDA, SQIVND (reference sequence). This CDR3 region has 14 residues. This chain's CDR3 is CASSKSTETGELFF. DNA of the CDR3: TGTGCCAGTAGTAAATCTACAGAAACCGGGGAGCTGTTTTTT.

This chain joins TRBV20-1 and TRBJ1-5, with D unresolved. The germline CDR1 and CDR2 sequences are DFQATT and SNEGSKA (reference sequence). The CDR3 covers 15 residues. The V end was cut by 6 bases, the J end by 3 bases, with 18 bases between. The CDR3 is CSASPRMGSNQPQHF. The CDR3 DNA reads as TGCAGTGCCTCCCCTCGGATGGGGTCCAATCAGCCCCAGCATTTT.

V usage is TRBV6-2 or TRBV6-3 and J usage is TRBJ1-5; weak D call: TRBD1 (5 bases). Trimming took off 2 bases at V and 7 bases at J, with 18 bases between the two ends. This CDR3 comprises 16 residues. The germline V gene encodes CDR1 MNHEY and CDR2 SVGEGT. The CDR3 spells CASSYRSGLQSQPQHF. CDR3 nucleotide sequence: TGTGCCAGCAGTTACCGTTCAGGGCTCCAATCCCAGCCCCAGCATTTT.

For the CDR3, the DNA is TGTGCCAGCAGTCGGGACGGGAGGACGGAGACCCAGTACTTC. Its translation is CASSRDGRTETQYF. This chain links TRBV5-4 with TRBJ2-5; 7 nucleotides line up with TRBD2. Losses at the gene ends were 5 bases for V and 5 bases for J; bases not matched to a gene: 9. CDR1 and CDR2 (germline): SGHNT, YYREEE (reference sequence). The CDR3 length is 14 residues.

The rearrangement links TRBV20-1 to TRBJ2-3; TRBD2 is a possible D gene (6 bases). The germline V gene has CDR1 DFQATT and CDR2 SNEGSKA (reference sequence). The CDR3 sequence is 15 residues long. The ends were cut back, 5 bases at V and 5 bases at J, with 20 bases in the middle. Here the CDR3 DNA reads TGCAGTGCTGGGTTGGAGGGACGGTCTAAAGATACGCAGTATTTT. Its translation is CSAGLEGRSKDTQYF.

This clonotype came up a few times. The rearrangement links TRBV7-9 to TRBJ1-1; D not resolved. The CDR3 is 15 residues long. Germline CDR1 is SEHNR and CDR2 is FQNEAQ (reference sequence). The V and J ends lost 5 bases and 6 bases respectively, with 19 bases between them. The CDR3 sequence is CASSRPWVSVPEAFF. CDR3 nucleotide sequence: TGTGCCAGCAGCCGGCCGTGGGTCAGTGTCCCTGAAGCTTTCTTT.

This clonotype has a single count. The chain employs TRBV20-1 and TRBJ1-4; D not resolved. The V and J ends lost 1 base and 6 bases respectively, with 15 bases between them. Germline lookup yields CDR1 DFQATT and CDR2 SNEGSKA (reference sequence). CDR3 size: 15 residues. The DNA for the CDR3 is TGCAGTGCTAGAGGGGGATTCTTACGGCATGAAAAACTGTTTTTT. Amino acid sequence: CSARGGFLRHEKLFF.

This clonotype was seen a handful of times. V and J are TRBV4-1 and TRBJ1-2; possible D gene TRBD1, 6 bases. Trimming took off 0 bases at V and 0 bases at J, with 8 bases between the two ends. The CDR3 runs to 15 residues. Germline loops: CDR1 MGHRA, CDR2 YSYEKL. The CDR3 DNA sequence: TGCGCCAGCAGCCAAGATCGGACAGCTAACTATGGCTACACCTTC. Residues: CASSQDRTANYGYTF.

This chain uses TRBV5-6 with TRBJ2-7; D remains unclear. CDR1 and CDR2 from the germline V gene are SGHDT and YYEEEE. The length of the CDR3 is 11 residues. V was pared by 0 bases and J by 6 bases, with 4 bases between. CDR3 sequence (DNA): TGTGCCAGCAGCTTGGGCGGCGAGCAGTACTTC. Translated: CASSLGGEQYF.